A selection of T cell receptor beta chains follows, all from one sample in a study of beta chain features in type 1 diabetes. Profiled with immunoSEQ multiplex PCR; TCRdb holds only in-frame clones, not every one. The sample has 250,000 to 300,000 clones, about 13% seen once. Sample: naive CD4+ T cells from blood. These receptors all come from a man aged 25-45 years with type 1 diabetes. The CDR3 runs from the conserved cysteine through the conserved F or W. A D gene is named only where the DNA matches it firmly. Size values are once, few and many counts, or a class for expanded clones, and some rows have none.

CASSLRGAGEKLFF,TGCGCCAGCAGCTTGCGGGGGGCTGGGGAAAAACTGTTTTTT,14,TRBJ1-4,NA,TRBV5-1,NA
CASSILGGRLTEAFF,TGCGCCAGCAGCATCCTTGGGGGCAGGCTCACTGAAGCTTTCTTT,15,TRBJ1-1,NA,TRBV5-1,few
CASSGWTSGDNEQFF,TGTGCCAGCAGCGGTTGGACTAGCGGGGACAATGAGCAGTTCTTC,15,TRBJ2-1,TRBD2,TRBV6-5,few
CASSSLADEQYF,TGCGCCAGCAGCTCCTTAGCTGACGAGCAGTACTTC,12,TRBJ2-7,NA,TRBV5-1,NA
CASSLTVPMNTEAFF,TGTGCCAGCAGCTTAACCGTACCTATGAACACTGAAGCTTTCTTT,15,TRBJ1-1,NA,TRBV7-9,few
CASSVGGDRTQINEQFF,TGTGCCAGCAGCGTAGGAGGGGACAGGACCCAGATCAATGAGCAGTTCTTC,17,TRBJ2-1,TRBD1,TRBV9,NA
CASSTGTMGTDTQYF,TGTGCCAGCTCTACCGGGACAATGGGCACAGATACGCAGTATTTT,15,TRBJ2-3,NA,TRBV18,few
CASSQVGGATEAFF,TGTGCCAGCAGCCAAGTAGGGGGCGCGACTGAAGCTTTCTTT,14,TRBJ1-1,TRBD1,TRBV4-2,NA
CASSDSGRGGTETQYF,TGTGCCAGCAGTGACTCGGGGCGGGGCGGGACGGAGACCCAGTACTTC,16,TRBJ2-5,NA,TRBV25-1,few
CASSAQGPEAFF,TGTGCCAGCAGTGCTCAGGGTCCTGAAGCTTTCTTT,12,TRBJ1-1,NA,TRBV2,few
CASSRSGTPEKLFF,TGCGCCAGCAGCCGATCCGGGACACCCGAAAAACTGTTTTTT,14,TRBJ1-4,NA,TRBV4-1,few
CASSFTVEETQYF,TGTGCCAGCAGCTTCACAGTCGAAGAGACCCAGTACTTC,13,TRBJ2-5,NA,TRBV7-3,NA
CASREDYGSGELFF,TGTGCCAGCAGGGAGGACTATGGCTCCGGGGAGCTGTTTTTT,14,TRBJ2-2,NA,TRBV5-6,NA
CASSQEAKMRQGIYEQYF,TGTGCCAGCAGCCAAGAGGCTAAAATGAGACAGGGAATATACGAGCAGTACTTC,18,TRBJ2-7,TRBD1,TRBV4-2,few
CASSRGTTDTQYF,TGTGCCAGCAGTCGAGGTACCACAGATACGCAGTATTTT,13,TRBJ2-3,NA,TRBV2,NA
CASSERSGVFYTF,TGTGCCAGCAGCGAGAGATCAGGGGTCTTCTACACCTTC,13,TRBJ1-2,NA,TRBV9,NA
CASSERLAGPYNEQFF,TGTGCCAGCAGCGAAAGACTAGCGGGACCGTACAATGAGCAGTTCTTC,16,TRBJ2-1,TRBD2,TRBV9,few
CASSRGSVTDTQYF,TGTGCCAGCTCCCGCGGGAGCGTCACAGATACGCAGTATTTT,14,TRBJ2-3,TRBD2,TRBV2,NA
CASSSKAGRESINEQFF,TGCGCCAGCAGCTCAAAGGCCGGGCGGGAGTCTATAAATGAGCAGTTCTTC,17,TRBJ2-1,TRBD2,TRBV5-1,few
CASRSEQLTDTQYF,TGTGCCAGCAGGTCGGAGCAACTCACAGATACGCAGTATTTT,14,TRBJ2-3,NA,TRBV6-6,NA
CASSLTSGKEGEQFF,TGCGCCAGCAGCTTGACTAGCGGGAAGGAGGGCGAGCAGTTCTTC,15,TRBJ2-1,TRBD2,TRBV5-1,NA
CASSLARGTYEQYF,TGCGCCAGCAGCTTAGCTAGGGGGACCTACGAGCAGTACTTC,14,TRBJ2-7,NA,TRBV5-1,few
CSVAGGSSDTQYF,TGCAGCGTTGCAGGGGGCTCTTCAGATACGCAGTATTTT,13,TRBJ2-3,TRBD1,TRBV29-1,NA
CASSLDLGTSSSYEQYF,TGCGCCAGCAGCTTAGACCTCGGGACATCGAGCTCCTACGAGCAGTACTTC,17,TRBJ2-7,NA,TRBV5-1,NA
CATSRDSSSEQYF,TGTGCCACCAGCAGAGATTCTTCCTCCGAGCAGTACTTC,13,TRBJ2-7,NA,TRBV15,few
CASIPSGWGIGTEAFF,TGTGCCAGCATTCCTAGCGGGTGGGGAATCGGCACTGAAGCTTTCTTT,16,TRBJ1-1,NA,TRBV2,once
CASTDRATDTQYF,TGTGCCAGTACCGACAGGGCGACAGATACGCAGTATTTT,13,TRBJ2-3,TRBD1,TRBV19,NA
CAISELAGSPTGEQYF,TGTGCCATCAGTGAGCTAGCGGGGTCTCCTACTGGAGAGCAGTACTTC,16,TRBJ2-7,TRBD2,TRBV10-3,NA
CASSDATSGYNEQFF,TGTGCCAGCAGTGACGCGACTAGCGGTTACAATGAGCAGTTCTTC,15,TRBJ2-1,TRBD2,TRBV25-1,few
CASSSPVGQGDAYEQYF,TGTGCCAGCAGCTCCCCCGTGGGGCAGGGGGACGCCTACGAGCAGTACTTC,17,TRBJ2-7,TRBD1,TRBV5-6,NA
CASSPRGGPEAFF,TGTGCCAGTAGTCCCCGGGGGGGTCCTGAAGCTTTCTTT,13,TRBJ1-1,NA,TRBV19,NA
CASSPTHPSSAGITDTQYF,TGTGCCAGCTCACCAACTCACCCGTCGTCGGCGGGAATCACAGATACGCAGTATTTT,19,TRBJ2-3,NA,TRBV18,few
CASSLGTPGTEAFF,TGTGCCAGCAGCTTGGGGACCCCGGGGACTGAAGCTTTCTTT,14,TRBJ1-1,NA,TRBV5-4,NA
CASMGQVHTEAFF,TGTGCCAGCATGGGACAGGTTCACACTGAAGCTTTCTTT,13,TRBJ1-1,TRBD1,TRBV6-1,once
CASSFLSNQPQHF,TGTGCCAGCAGTTTTCTGAGCAATCAGCCCCAGCATTTT,13,TRBJ1-5,NA,TRBV28,NA
CASSPPGLTRDRHYEQYF,TGTGCCAGCTCACCACCGGGTTTGACCCGGGACAGGCACTACGAGCAGTACTTC,18,TRBJ2-7,TRBD1,TRBV18,NA
CASSSRTSRETQYF,TGTGCCAGCAGCTCCCGGACTAGCCGGGAGACCCAGTACTTC,14,TRBJ2-5,TRBD2,TRBV7-2,NA
CASSFFATHEQYF,TGTGCCAGCAGCTTCTTCGCAACTCACGAGCAGTACTTC,13,TRBJ2-7,NA,TRBV11-1,NA
CASSPRWQGPHEQYF,TGTGCCAGCAGCCCCCGTTGGCAGGGGCCCCACGAGCAGTACTTC,15,TRBJ2-7,NA,TRBV9,NA
CASSKGTSGRANEQFF,TGTGCCAGTAGTAAAGGGACTAGCGGGAGGGCGAATGAGCAGTTCTTC,16,TRBJ2-1,TRBD2,TRBV19,NA
CSVGLTRGNEQFF,TGCAGCGTGGGACTGACCCGCGGCAATGAGCAGTTCTTC,13,TRBJ2-1,NA,TRBV29-1,few
CASSPLGLAGNIQYF,TGTGCCAGCTCACCGTTGGGACTAGCGGGGAACATTCAGTACTTC,15,TRBJ2-4,TRBD2,TRBV18,NA
CASSHQGTSGSYEQYF,TGCGCCAGCAGCCATCAAGGGACTAGCGGGAGCTACGAGCAGTACTTC,16,TRBJ2-7,TRBD2,TRBV4-1,NA
CASSVGDTMNTEAFF,TGTGCCAGCAGCGTAGGAGACACAATGAACACTGAAGCTTTCTTT,15,TRBJ1-1,NA,TRBV9,few
CASSPGGTGGETQYF,TGTGCCAGCAGCCCGGGTGGGACAGGGGGCGAGACCCAGTACTTC,15,TRBJ2-5,TRBD1,TRBV7-6,NA
CASRPWTSGDNEQFF,TGTGCCAGCAGACCCTGGACTAGCGGGGACAATGAGCAGTTCTTC,15,TRBJ2-1,TRBD2,TRBV7-2,few
CASSLRESGRARNEQFF,TGTGCCAGCAGCTTAAGGGAGAGCGGGAGGGCCCGGAATGAGCAGTTCTTC,17,TRBJ2-1,TRBD2,TRBV7-2,few
CALGKQGPYEQYF,TGTGCCCTGGGGAAACAGGGGCCCTACGAGCAGTACTTC,13,TRBJ2-7,TRBD1,TRBV30,few
CASSLNRDEQFF,TGTGCCAGCAGCTTGAACAGGGATGAGCAGTTCTTC,12,TRBJ2-1,NA,TRBV7-9,NA
CASKGAHGEPQHF,TGTGCCAGCAAGGGGGCCCATGGGGAGCCCCAGCATTTT,13,TRBJ1-5,TRBD1,TRBV28,NA
CASSFTTSANTQYF,TGTGCCAGCAGCTTCACGACTAGCGCGAATACGCAGTATTTT,14,TRBJ2-3,TRBD2,TRBV11-2,few
CASSEAGGSTDTQYF,TGTGCCAGCTCGGAAGCGGGAGGAAGCACAGATACGCAGTATTTT,15,TRBJ2-3,TRBD2,TRBV28,few
CASSYRVNSGANVLTF,TGTGCCAGCAGCTACAGGGTGAACTCTGGGGCCAACGTCCTGACTTTC,16,TRBJ2-6,NA,TRBV7-2,NA
CASSPPGQGSNTGELFF,TGTGCCAGCAGCCCCCCCGGACAGGGTTCGAACACCGGGGAGCTGTTTTTT,17,TRBJ2-2,TRBD1,TRBV7-9,few
CASSALNQPQHF,TGTGCCAGTAGTGCACTAAATCAGCCCCAGCATTTT,12,TRBJ1-5,NA,TRBV19,NA
CASSHGGSETQYF,TGCGCCAGCAGCCATGGAGGCTCAGAGACCCAGTACTTC,13,TRBJ2-5,NA,TRBV4-1,few